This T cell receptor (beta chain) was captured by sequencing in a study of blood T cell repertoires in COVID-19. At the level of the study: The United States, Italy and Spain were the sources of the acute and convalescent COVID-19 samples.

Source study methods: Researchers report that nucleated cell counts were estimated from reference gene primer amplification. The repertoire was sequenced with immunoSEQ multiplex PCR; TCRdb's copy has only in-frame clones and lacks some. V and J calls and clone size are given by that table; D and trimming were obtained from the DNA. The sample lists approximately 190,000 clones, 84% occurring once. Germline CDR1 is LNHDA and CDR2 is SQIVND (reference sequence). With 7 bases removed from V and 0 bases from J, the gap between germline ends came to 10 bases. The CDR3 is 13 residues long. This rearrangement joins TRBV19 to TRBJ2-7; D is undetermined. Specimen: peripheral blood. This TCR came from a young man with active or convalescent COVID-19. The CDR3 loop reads CASIGWSSYEQYF. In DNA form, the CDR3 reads TGTGCCAGTATTGGATGGAGCTCCTACGAGCAGTACTTC.